This T cell receptor (beta chain) comes out of a study of T-cell reconstitution after alpha-beta-depleted transplantation in children. Study outcomes and limitations: Several hundred expanded graft clones reportedly were the source of alpha-beta T cells about two months after transplant. At the one-year point after transplant, T-cell counts and TCRbeta diversity were found to come mostly from T cells that had been newly produced. Surviving recipient T cells and thymic progenitors produced the high day-60 TCRbeta diversity seen in some patients.

This clonotype was seen a few times. Its matching antigen is unknown. Preparation of the TCRbeta library used unique molecular identifiers. TCRdb re-called the PCR reads with MiXCR, one entry per CDR3 protein. The data show about 16,000 distinct CDR3 sequences, with less than 9.5% seen just once and 36% held by the top ten. The material sequenced was PBMCs, mostly from graft donor cells, taken 60 days after TCRalphabeta/CD19-depleted stem cell transplant. The origin of this receptor is a boy younger than two who had a stem cell transplant for Wiskott-Aldrich syndrome, so the T cells may come from the graft donor.

This CDR3 reads CASSPGEGQPQHF. The CDR3, as DNA: TGTGCCAGCTCACCAGGGGAGGGCCAGCCCCAGCATTTT. The chain uses TRBV18 and TRBJ1-5; no firm D call. Trimming removed 2 bases from V and 7 bases from J, with 9 bases in between. The CDR3 sequence is 13 residues long. Germline loops: CDR1 KGHSH, CDR2 LQKENI.